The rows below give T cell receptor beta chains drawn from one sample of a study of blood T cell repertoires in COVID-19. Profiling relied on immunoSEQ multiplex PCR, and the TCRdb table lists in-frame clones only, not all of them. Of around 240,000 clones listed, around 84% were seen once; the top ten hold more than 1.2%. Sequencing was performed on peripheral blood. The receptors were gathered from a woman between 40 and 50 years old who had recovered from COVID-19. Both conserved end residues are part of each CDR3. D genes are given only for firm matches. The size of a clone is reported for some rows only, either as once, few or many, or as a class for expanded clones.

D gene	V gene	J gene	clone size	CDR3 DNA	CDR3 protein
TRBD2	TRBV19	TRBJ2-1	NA	TGTGCCAGTAGTAGACTAGCGGGGGGGCCCATAGAGCAGTTCTTC	CASSRLAGGPIEQFF
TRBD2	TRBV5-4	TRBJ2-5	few	TGTGCCAGCAGCCCAGCGGGGGAAGAGACCCAGTACTTC	CASSPAGEETQYF
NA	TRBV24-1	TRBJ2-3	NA	TGTGCCACCAGTGATATATACAGGGGCACAGATACGCAGTATTTT	CATSDIYRGTDTQYF
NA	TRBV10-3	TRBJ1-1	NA	TGTGCCATCAGTGAGCCAACCCAGGGGGCTTTCTTT	CAISEPTQGAFF
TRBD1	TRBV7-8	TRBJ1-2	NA	TGTGCCAGCAGCTTACAGGGGGACACCCTCGGCTATGGCTACACCTTC	CASSLQGDTLGYGYTF
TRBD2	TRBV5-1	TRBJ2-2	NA	TGCGCCAGCAGCTCCGGGGGGATCGTCACCGGGGAGCTGTTTTTT	CASSSGGIVTGELFF
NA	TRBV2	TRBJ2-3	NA	TGTGCCAGCAGTGACCAGGGGGGAGATACGCAGTATTTT	CASSDQGGDTQYF
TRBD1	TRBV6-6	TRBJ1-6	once	TGTGCCAGCAGACCCCGGGACAGCTATTCACCCCTCCACTTT	CASRPRDSYSPLHF
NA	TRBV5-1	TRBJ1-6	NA	TGCGCCAGCAGCTCACAGGACTATAATTCACCCCTCCACTTT	CASSSQDYNSPLHF
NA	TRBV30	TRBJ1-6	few	TGTGCCTGGAGTTTCCTACTTCAGGAACCCCTCCACTTT	CAWSFLLQEPLHF
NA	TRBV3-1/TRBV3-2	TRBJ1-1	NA	TGTGCCACCGAAAATAGGAACACTGAAGCTTTCTTT	CATENRNTEAFF
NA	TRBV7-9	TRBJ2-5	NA	TGTGCCAGCAGCCGACAGTCCTTGGAGACCCAGTACTTC	CASSRQSLETQYF
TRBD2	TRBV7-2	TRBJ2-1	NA	TGTGCCAGCAGCTTAGAAGGGACTAGCGGTGGCCCGCAGTTCTTC	CASSLEGTSGGPQFF
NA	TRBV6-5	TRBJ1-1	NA	TGTGCCAGCAGTTACTCGCTTAGCGGCACTGAAGCTTTCTTT	CASSYSLSGTEAFF
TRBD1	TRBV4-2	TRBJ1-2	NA	TGTGCCAGCAGCCAGGGACAGGGGCTGTTTGGCTACACCTTC	CASSQGQGLFGYTF
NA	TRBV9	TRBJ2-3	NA	TGTGCCAGCAGCGTAGTGGGCGATGATACGCAGTATTTT	CASSVVGDDTQYF
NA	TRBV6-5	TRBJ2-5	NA	TGTGCCAGCCGATTTGACGGAGAAGAGACCCAGTACTTC	CASRFDGEETQYF
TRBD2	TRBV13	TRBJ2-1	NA	TGTGCCAGCAGTTCCTTAGCGGGGGGGAACAATGAGCAGTTCTTC	CASSSLAGGNNEQFF
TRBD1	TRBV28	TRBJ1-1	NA	TGTGCCAGCAGTGGGGGGACAGATGAAGCTTTCTTT	CASSGGTDEAFF
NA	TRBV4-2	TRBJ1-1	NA	TGTGCCAGCAGCCAAGACCCGGGGGGGGAAGCTTTCTTT	CASSQDPGGEAFF
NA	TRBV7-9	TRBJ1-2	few	TGTGCCAGCAGCTTACTAGGGCGGGACCCCTATGGCTACACCTTC	CASSLLGRDPYGYTF
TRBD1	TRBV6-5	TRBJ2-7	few	TGTGCCAGCGGACAGGTCTACGAGCAGTACTTC	CASGQVYEQYF
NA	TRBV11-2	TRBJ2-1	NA	TGTGCCAGCTCGCGGGTGGGTAGCTCCTACAATGAGCAGTTCTTC	CASSRVGSSYNEQFF
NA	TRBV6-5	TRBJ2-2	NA	TGTGCCAGCAGATGGGACACTCGGAACACCGGGGAGCTGTTTTTT	CASRWDTRNTGELFF
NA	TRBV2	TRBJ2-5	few	TGTGCCAGCAGTGAAGAGATTAGAGAGACCCAGTACTTC	CASSEEIRETQYF
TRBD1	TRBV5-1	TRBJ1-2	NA	TGCGCCAGCAGCTTGGGCGCAGGGGGCGCGTACGGCTACACCTTC	CASSLGAGGAYGYTF
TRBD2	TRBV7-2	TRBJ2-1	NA	TGTGCCAGCAGCTCCAATAGCGGGGGCTACAATGAGCAGTTCTTC	CASSSNSGGYNEQFF
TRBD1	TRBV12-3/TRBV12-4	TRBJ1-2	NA	TGTGCCAGCAGCCCGGGACAGGCCTATGGCTACACCTTC	CASSPGQAYGYTF
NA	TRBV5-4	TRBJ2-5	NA	TGTGCCAGCAGCTTTCGAACAGGGATCCAAGAGACCCAGTACTTC	CASSFRTGIQETQYF
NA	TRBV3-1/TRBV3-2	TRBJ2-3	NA	TGTGCCAGCAGCCCATCCAGGGGAGGCACAGATACGCAGTATTTT	CASSPSRGGTDTQYF
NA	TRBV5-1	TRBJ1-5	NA	TGCGCCAGCAGCTTGGACGGGAGGGAACAGCCCCAGCATTTT	CASSLDGREQPQHF
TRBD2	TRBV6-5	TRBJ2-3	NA	TGTGCCAGCAGAACGGGGGGGTCAGATACGCAGTATTTT	CASRTGGSDTQYF
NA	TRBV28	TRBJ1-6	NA	TGTGCCACCACACCGGGGCAGGGGTCATCACCCCTCCACTTT	CATTPGQGSSPLHF
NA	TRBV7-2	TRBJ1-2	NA	TGTGCCAGCAGCTCTCAGGGATGGTATGGCTACACCTTC	CASSSQGWYGYTF
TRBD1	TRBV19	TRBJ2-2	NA	TGTGCCAGTAGTATGGGACAGATTCGCAAGGACACCGGGGAGCTGTTTTTT	CASSMGQIRKDTGELFF
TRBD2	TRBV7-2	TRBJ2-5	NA	TGTGCCAGCAGCCCAGTCCCCGGGTTAGCGGGGGGGCTAGAGACCCAGTACTTC	CASSPVPGLAGGLETQYF
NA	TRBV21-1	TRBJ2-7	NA	TGTGCCAGCAGCAAATTGGTCGTGGAGACAGCCTCTGAGGAGCAGTACTTC	CASSKLVVETASEEQYF
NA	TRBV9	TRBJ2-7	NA	TGTGCCAGCAGCGTAGGGGCAGGTGGGTACGAGCAGTACTTC	CASSVGAGGYEQYF
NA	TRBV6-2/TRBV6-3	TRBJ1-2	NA	TGTGCCAGCAGTTTACGACAGAACAACTATGGCTACACCTTC	CASSLRQNNYGYTF
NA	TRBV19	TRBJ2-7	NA	TGTGCCAGTAGTATTCTTTCGGGGGCCTACGAGCAGTACTTC	CASSILSGAYEQYF
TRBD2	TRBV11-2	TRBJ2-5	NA	TGTGCCAGCAGCTTTGGATCTAGCGGGGGGTATTTGGAGACCCAGTACTTC	CASSFGSSGGYLETQYF